This record covers a single TCR beta chain. Its antigen has not been determined. Base qualities are not provided; no much larger clone lies one nucleotide away. Other DNA sequences within the sample encode an identical CDR3. Spanning cysteine to phenylalanine, the CDR3 consists of 11 amino acids. Of the read, only the CDR3 DNA is kept; its 33 bases are in frame from base 1. The germline V gene (reference sequence) supplies CDR1 GTSNPN and CDR2 SVGIG. Trimming removed 3 bases from V and 4 bases from J, leaving 7 bases between the germline ends. This sample's time point label indicates: baseline before first vaccination. Samples from vaccinated people were obtained from the UK trials COV001 and COV002, which included a single-blind randomized controlled phase 2/3 trial of AZD1222 (ChAdOx1 nCoV-19) in healthy adults. Trial participant PBMC samples were collected at day 0 and day 28 after the second dose for TCRbeta chain sequencing.

This sample was taken from a study of T cell responses to AZD1222 COVID-19 vaccine (dated by TCRdb to 2020 to 2022). Some background on the complete study: AZD1222 recipients whose second dose came at about 4 weeks and those whose second dose came at about 12 weeks were combined into one group, since spike-specific TCR depth and breadth did not differ between the two schedules. TCR sequencing covered some 240 trial participants: 200 to 210 given two doses of AZD1222 and about 26 given two doses of MenACWY control vaccine. Trial participants were enrolled into age subgroups of 18-55, 56-69 and 70-plus years, which contained about 150, 28 and 57 TCR-sequenced participants, respectively.

The CDR3 regions of human TCRbeta chains were analyzed by immunosequencing. The authors processed their data as follows. Repertoire TCRs were matched against a reference library of SARS-CoV-2-specific TCRs generated with the MIRA antigen-specificity platform. Breadth was defined as the fraction of unique TCRs that were SARS-CoV-2-associated. Depth was defined as the fraction of total T cells that were SARS-CoV-2-associated. Using the MIRA data, every spike-specific TCR was mapped to the spike region that the TCR reacted to and assigned to either a CD4 or a CD8 class. Log10-transformed breadth and depth values were compared by one-way ANOVA with Sidak's multiple comparisons tests. This is the immuneACCESS table as TCRdb keeps it, with only in-frame sequences that have V and J called. A part of the clones is gone; compared with another copy, unresolved V genes explain less than half, and the rest is unexplained. That table is the source of V, J and clone size, and D and trimming were worked out from the DNA. In this sample the table shows 95,000 to 150,000 clones, around 91% of which occur a single time. Jointly, the top ten make up about 3% of the sample.

General findings and caveats noted by the study authors: Vaccine-associated CD4 TCRs spanned the whole spike protein, with dominant responses in regions 160-218 and 743-854. Most participants were white British and females outnumbered males, and the authors suggested that clonal diversity may have been underestimated. Because no day 14 peak-response samples were available, the repertoires could be characterized only after the peak T cell response. Nearly half of unique spike-specific TCRs reportedly recognized epitopes outside regions mutated in the B.1.351 and B.1.1.7 variants. Only five to seven AZD1222 recipients were SARS-CoV-2 seropositive at baseline, limiting conclusions about previously exposed vaccinees. After two AZD1222 doses, both the breadth and the depth of spike-specific TCRs were significantly higher than at day 0 and than in MenACWY recipients. The 56-69-year group was small, and its depth increase did not reach significance, likely because of low power.

The rearrangement combines TRBV30 with TRBJ2-7; the D element could tentatively be TRBD1 or TRBD2, as 5 bases agree for each. Sample: peripheral blood, taken on day 0 of AZD1222 vaccination. This TCR was sampled from an adult in good health. The CDR3 region has the sequence CAWRGEYEQYF. The nucleotides read TGTGCCTGGAGGGGGGAATACGAGCAGTACTTC.